This passage covers 22 T cell receptor beta chains from one sample sequenced in a study of cytomegalovirus exposure and HLA in healthy donors (dated by TCRdb to 2017 to 2019). Library method: the immunoSEQ multiplex PCR assay. As stored in TCRdb, this immuneACCESS dataset retains in-frame rearrangements with V and J assigned. A fraction of the clones does not appear; measured against another copy, unresolved V genes explain less than half of the discrepancy, and the remainder lacks a known reason. Recorded for this sample are 100,000 to 150,000 clones; roughly 93% of them occurred a single time. Roughly 1.2% of the sample comes from the top ten. Source material: PBMCs. The receptors originated from a woman aged 18-29 years in good health and CMV-seronegative.

The chain joins TRBV7-9 to TRBJ1-1; D not certain. Trimming pared 8 bases from V and 11 bases from J, leaving 21 bases between. The CDR3 sequence is 13 residues long. The V gene's germline CDR1 is SEHNR and CDR2 FQNEAQ (reference sequence). The CDR3 protein is CASATQATSYAFF. In nucleotides, the CDR3 is TGTGCCAGCGCCACCCAGGCCACAAGTTACGCTTTCTTT.

The chain employs TRBV2 and TRBJ1-2, with D unresolved. Germline V gene sequence: CDR1 SNHLY, CDR2 FYNNEI. V was trimmed by 1 base and J by 5 bases, leaving 11 bases between them. The CDR3 is made up of 14 amino acids. In DNA form, the CDR3 reads TGTGCCAGCAGTGAAGGAGGGCGGTCATATGGCTACACCTTC. Protein sequence: CASSEGGRSYGYTF.

The chain couples TRBV2 to TRBJ2-7, with D possibly being TRBD1 (6 bases). This CDR3 is built from 15 residues. Looked up from germline, CDR1 is SNHLY and CDR2 is FYNNEI. V was shortened by 3 bases and J by 0 bases, with 12 bases between the two germline ends. The CDR3 loop is CASSEGAAVSYEQYF. The CDR3, as DNA: TGTGCCAGCAGTGAGGGGGCGGCGGTCTCCTACGAGCAGTACTTC. The whole variable domain, remainder taken from reference TRBV2 and TRBJ2-7, is EPEVTQTPSHQVTQMGQEVILRCVPISNHLYFYWYRQILGQKVEFLVSFYNNEISEKSEIFDDQFSVERPDGSNFTLKIRSTKLEDSAMYFCASSEGAAVSYEQYFGPGTRLTVT.

The chain is built from TRBV6-6 and TRBJ1-5; D possibly corresponds to TRBD1 (5 bases). From germline, CDR1 is MNHNY and CDR2 SVGAGI (reference sequence). This CDR3 region has 16 residues. V was shortened by 4 bases and J by 2 bases, with 15 bases between the two germline ends. The CDR3 coding sequence is TGTGCCAGCAGTTTGCCCGGGGGAGTCGGCAATCAGCCCCAGCATTTT. This gives the protein CASSLPGGVGNQPQHF.

The rearrangement joins TRBV4-1 to TRBJ2-7; no definite D call. The CDR3 is made up of 15 amino acids. V lost 0 bases to trimming and J lost 4 bases, with 13 bases between them. In germline, CDR1 is MGHRA, CDR2 YSYEKL. The CDR3 coding sequence is TGCGCCAGCAGCCAAGAGTCGGCAGGTCTATACGAGCAGTACTTC. Encoded protein: CASSQESAGLYEQYF.

This clone was detected only once. This sequence joins TRBV28 and TRBJ2-3, with 10 bases matching TRBD2. The V segment lost 4 bases and the J segment 1 base; nucleotides outside the gene matches: 2. The CDR3 runs to 15 residues. CDR1 is MDHEN, CDR2 SYDVKM, per germline. The chain's CDR3 is CASSSSGGRTDTQYF. The CDR3 bases are TGTGCCAGCAGTTCTAGCGGGGGCCGCACAGATACGCAGTATTTT.

The rearrangement links TRBV7-6 to TRBJ2-7; D remains unclear. Germline V gene data show CDR1 as SGHVS and CDR2 as FNYEAQ. Trimming cost V 0 bases and J 2 bases, with 11 bases left between them. This CDR3 has 15 residues. CDR3 sequence reads: CASSLARSKTYEQYF. CDR3 DNA sequence: TGTGCCAGCAGCTTAGCGCGGTCAAAAACCTACGAGCAGTACTTC.

This chain links TRBV4-1 with TRBJ1-2; D might be TRBD1 (6 bases). The CDR3 is made up of 13 amino acids. Trimming removed 0 bases from V and 8 bases from J, with 10 bases in between. Per germline, CDR1 MGHRA and CDR2 YSYEKL. The CDR3 DNA sequence: TGCGCCAGCAGCCAAGAAAACAGGGTGGGCTACACCTTC. This sequence encodes CASSQENRVGYTF.

The V and J genes are TRBV5-1 and TRBJ2-5, with 7 bases identical to TRBD2. The CDR3 is made up of 19 amino acids. Germline lookup yields CDR1 SGHRS and CDR2 YFSETQ. V lost 2 bases, J lost 0 bases, and 16 bases stayed unmatched. The CDR3 spells CASSFIFSGRSGYQETQYF. The CDR3 DNA is TGCGCCAGCAGCTTTATCTTTTCGGGCCGTAGCGGGTACCAAGAGACCCAGTACTTC.

J is TRBJ1-1 and V is TRBV5-1; unclear D gene. The CDR3 loop spans 16 amino acids. Germline V gene data show CDR1 as SGHRS and CDR2 as YFSETQ. Trimming pared 4 bases from V and 2 bases from J, leaving 18 bases between. The CDR3 nucleotides are TGCGCCAGCAGCCCTTGGGGAGGAGAGCTAAACACTGAAGCTTTCTTT. The encoded protein is CASSPWGGELNTEAFF. The variable domain in full, with the rest retrieved from reference TRBV5-1 and TRBJ1-1, is KAGVTQTPRYLIKTRGQQVTLSCSPISGHRSVSWYQQTPGQGLQFLFEYFSETQRNKGNFPGRFSGRQFSNSRSEMNVSTLELGDSALYLCASSPWGGELNTEAFFGQGTRLTVV.

This clone was detected only a few times. The chain has TRBV6-1 and TRBJ1-2; D gene unclear. V shed 8 bases and J shed 6 bases, with 16 bases lying between them. The length of the CDR3 is 13 residues. Germline CDR1 and CDR2: MNHNS and SASEGT. The CDR3 loop reads CASLPLGGDGYTF. The CDR3 coding sequence is TGTGCCAGCCTCCCCCTCGGCGGGGATGGCTACACCTTC.

The V call is TRBV20-1, the J call TRBJ1-1; no definite D call. In germline, CDR1 is DFQATT, CDR2 SNEGSKA (reference sequence). The CDR3 is 11 residues long. V was trimmed by 4 bases and J by 0 bases, leaving 3 bases between them. Here the CDR3 DNA reads TGCAGTGCTAATATGAACACTGAAGCTTTCTTT. Amino acid sequence: CSANMNTEAFF.

The chain employs TRBV28 and TRBJ1-1; D gene unclear. The V and J ends lost 6 bases and 4 bases respectively, with 12 bases between them. The CDR3 runs to 13 residues. The V gene's germline CDR1 is MDHEN and CDR2 SYDVKM. The CDR3: CASRRRGSTEAFF. The CDR3 nucleotides are TGTGCCAGCAGGCGTCGGGGATCCACTGAAGCTTTCTTT.

This sequence joins TRBV7-9 and TRBJ2-1; D is possibly TRBD2 (7 bases). V was shortened by 1 base and J by 0 bases, with 13 bases between the two germline ends. CDR1 and CDR2 from the germline V gene are SEHNR and FQNEAQ (reference sequence). The CDR3 is 17 amino acids. CDR3 coding DNA: TGTGCCAGCAGCTTAGGGGGAGGGGGGAGCTCCTACAATGAGCAGTTCTTC. It codes for CASSLGGGGSSYNEQFF.

The V call is TRBV19, the J call TRBJ2-1; D is unclear. The germline V gene encodes CDR1 LNHDA and CDR2 SQIVND (reference sequence). Trimming pared 8 bases from V and 0 bases from J, leaving 14 bases between. The CDR3 spans 15 residues. The CDR3 loop reads CASSLTVSSYNEQFF. DNA of the CDR3: TGTGCCAGTTCCTTAACAGTAAGCTCCTACAATGAGCAGTTCTTC.

The V call is TRBV19, the J call TRBJ1-5, with 9 bases that match TRBD1. The J segment lost 5 bases and the V segment lost 3 bases, leaving 2 bases of the junction unmatched. The germline CDR1 and CDR2 sequences are LNHDA and SQIVND (reference sequence). The CDR3 has 14 residues. The CDR3 loop reads CASSMWDRDQPQHF. The DNA of the CDR3 is TGTGCCAGTAGTATGTGGGACAGGGATCAGCCCCAGCATTTT.

V gene TRBV19 combines with J gene TRBJ1-4; possibly TRBD1 for D (5 bases). This CDR3 region has 16 residues. Trimming stripped 5 bases from V and 0 bases from J, with 13 bases between. Germline V CDR1 and CDR2: LNHDA, SQIVND (reference sequence). For the CDR3, the DNA is TGTGCCAGTAGTGCCACGGGGGTTGCAACTAATGAAAAACTGTTTTTT. Encoded protein: CASSATGVATNEKLFF.

This sequence joins TRBV7-9 and TRBJ2-1; D possibly corresponds to TRBD2 (6 bases). The V end lost 2 bases, the J end lost 5 bases, and 13 bases lay between the germline ends. The V gene's germline CDR1 is SEHNR and CDR2 FQNEAQ (reference sequence). The CDR3 covers 15 residues. CDR3 loop: CASSLTGVPNNEQFF. As DNA, the CDR3 is TGTGCCAGCAGCTTAACGGGAGTCCCTAACAATGAGCAGTTCTTC. The whole variable domain, remainder taken from reference TRBV7-9 and TRBJ2-1, is DTGVSQNPRHKITKRGQNVTFRCDPISEHNRLYWYRQTLGQGPEFLTYFQNEAQLEKSRLLSDRFSAERPKGSFSTLEIQRTEQGDSAMYLCASSLTGVPNNEQFFGPGTRLTVL.

This clone was observed once. This chain connects TRBV7-9 to TRBJ1-2, with D uncertain. Trimming pared 7 bases from V and 3 bases from J, leaving 12 bases between. Germline loops: CDR1 SEHNR, CDR2 FQNEAQ (reference sequence). This CDR3 comprises 13 residues. CDR3 sequence: CASMEGDDYGYTF. The CDR3 DNA reads TGTGCCAGCATGGAGGGAGACGACTATGGCTACACCTTC.

The chain recombines TRBV10-3 with TRBJ2-7; 8 bases fit TRBD1. Unmatched junction bases numbered 4, after V lost 8 bases and J lost 4 bases. Germline-derived CDR1 and CDR2 are ENHRY and SYGVKD. This CDR3 comprises 12 residues. CDR3 loop: CAIGTGSYEQYF. The DNA of the CDR3 is TGTGCCATCGGGACAGGATCTTACGAGCAGTACTTC.

The chain employs TRBV5-6 and TRBJ2-3; the match to TRBD1 covers 9 bases. Germline V gives CDR1 SGHDT, CDR2 YYEEEE. J lost 4 bases, V lost 4 bases, and 7 bases had no gene match. The CDR3 covers 15 residues. DNA for the CDR3: TGTGCCAGCAGCCCCGGGACAGGGCGTGCAGATACGCAGTATTTT. Residues: CASSPGTGRADTQYF.

The chain couples TRBV2 to TRBJ2-7; D is unclear. This CDR3 is built from 13 residues. CDR1 and CDR2 (germline): SNHLY, FYNNEI. Trimming removed 1 base from V and 0 bases from J, with 4 bases in between. CDR3 sequence reads: CASSEGSSYEQYF. In DNA, the CDR3 is TGTGCCAGCAGTGAAGGGAGCTCCTACGAGCAGTACTTC. The complete variable domain, with remaining parts taken from reference TRBV2 and TRBJ2-7, reads EPEVTQTPSHQVTQMGQEVILRCVPISNHLYFYWYRQILGQKVEFLVSFYNNEISEKSEIFDDQFSVERPDGSNFTLKIRSTKLEDSAMYFCASSEGSSYEQYFGPGTRLTVT.